A selection of T cell receptor beta chains follows, all from one sample in a study of blood T cell repertoires in COVID-19. Profiled with immunoSEQ multiplex PCR; TCRdb holds only in-frame clones, not every one. Of about 230,000 clones listed, 83% are singletons. Sequencing input: peripheral blood. These receptors originate from a woman between 50 and 59 years old with acute or convalescent COVID-19. Each CDR3 is given without its conserved first and last residue. A D gene is named only where the DNA matches it firmly.

j_call d_call v_call cdr3_aa
TRBJ2-5 . TRBV29-1 SVDRARETQY
TRBJ2-2 . TRBV30 AWKRGSTGELF
TRBJ2-1 . TRBV7-7 ASSADYHNEQF
TRBJ1-1 . TRBV6-5 ASRLGTTTEAF
TRBJ1-4 TRBD1 TRBV18 ASSPGTATNEKLF
TRBJ1-5 TRBD1 TRBV28 ASSLGTGGLQPQH
TRBJ2-7 TRBD2 TRBV15 ATSRNRVLAGYEQY
TRBJ2-1 . TRBV11-1 ASSLAGSRGNEQF
TRBJ2-7 TRBD2 TRBV4-1 ASSQVSGGSSYEQY
TRBJ2-5 TRBD2 TRBV7-2 ASSLGQVSGSGETQY
TRBJ1-1 . TRBV27 ASSFGREGTEAF
TRBJ1-2 . TRBV9 ASSAGGHQWDGYT
TRBJ2-1 TRBD2 TRBV10-3 AISETSGGDEQF